Following are 29 T cell receptor beta chains from one sample sequenced in a study of shared clonotypes between healthy human individuals. Sequencing used immunoSEQ multiplex PCR; TCRdb keeps in-frame clones, though not all of them. The sample includes a few hundred thousand clones, around 80% of them seen just once. Sequencing was carried out using PBMCs. These receptors were collected from a woman between 40 and 55 years old in good health. Some clones in this sample may be carry-over from other donors' samples.

The V and J genes are TRBV28 and TRBJ2-5, with 7 bases that match TRBD2. Trimming took 6 bases from V and 0 from J; bases not matched to a gene: 10. From germline, CDR1 is MDHEN and CDR2 SYDVKM. The CDR3 has 16 residues. CDR3 bases: TGTGCCAGCAGCCTTATTAGCGGGCGTAACCAAGAGACCCAGTACTTC. Its translation is CASSLISGRNQETQYF.

This clone occurred a few times. This chain uses TRBV7-6 with TRBJ1-3; no definite D call. This CDR3 spans 14 amino acids. The germline V and J ends were trimmed by 4 bases and 4 bases, with 11 bases remaining between them. The germline V gene encodes CDR1 SGHVS and CDR2 FNYEAQ. The CDR3 is CASSSGLAGNTIYF. The DNA for the CDR3 is TGTGCCAGCAGCTCGGGTCTGGCAGGAAACACCATATATTTT.

The gene calls are TRBV27 and TRBJ2-1; D may be TRBD1 (6 bases). Germline CDR1 reads MNHEY; CDR2 reads SMNVEV (reference sequence). The CDR3 sequence is 15 residues long. With 6 bases removed from V and 2 bases from J, the gap between germline ends came to 14 bases. Here the CDR3 DNA reads TGTGCCAGCAGATCTAACAGGGTAACCTACAATGAGCAGTTCTTC. Translated, it gives CASRSNRVTYNEQFF.

The gene calls are TRBV6-1 and TRBJ1-4, with D possibly TRBD1 on 6 matching bases. CDR1 MNHNS and CDR2 SASEGT come from the germline V gene. The CDR3 sequence is 14 residues long. V was clipped by 0 bases and J by 8 bases, with 10 bases between them. The CDR3 reads CASSEADSVEKLFF. The CDR3 DNA is TGTGCCAGCAGTGAAGCGGACAGTGTAGAAAAACTGTTTTTT.

The sample holds a few counts of this clone. The chain recombines TRBV7-2 with TRBJ2-3; perhaps TRBD1 as D (5 bases). Germline-derived CDR1 and CDR2 are SGHTA and FQGNSA. The CDR3 has 18 residues. With 5 bases removed from V and 0 bases from J, the gap between germline ends came to 21 bases. CDR3 DNA: TGTGCCAGCAGCCTAGGTTCCAGGGTCGGGTTAAGCACAGATACGCAGTATTTT. This translates into CASSLGSRVGLSTDTQYF.

The chain joins TRBV7-2 to TRBJ1-2, with D unresolved. Trimming removed 1 base from V and 7 bases from J, with 13 bases in between. The CDR3 runs to 14 residues. Germline CDR1 reads SGHTA; CDR2 reads FQGNSA. As DNA, the CDR3 is TGTGCCAGCAGCTTAGTGTTAAGGGATAGTGGCTACACCTTC. The encoded protein is CASSLVLRDSGYTF.

The chain couples TRBV28 to TRBJ2-5; D is possibly TRBD1 or TRBD2 (6 bases each). Trimming shortened V by 6 bases and J by 1 base, and 15 bases separated the two germline ends. Germline V gene sequence: CDR1 MDHEN, CDR2 SYDVKM. The CDR3 consists of 15 residues. This CDR3 reads CASRMLGGPQETQYF. The CDR3 DNA sequence: TGTGCCAGCAGAATGTTGGGGGGCCCCCAAGAGACCCAGTACTTC.

V is TRBV10-3 and J is TRBJ1-1; D is unresolved. V lost 4 bases and J lost 1, with 16 bases in between. The CDR3 is made up of 16 amino acids. In germline, CDR1 is ENHRY, CDR2 SYGVKD. The DNA for the CDR3 is TGTGCCATCAGTGGGGTCACCGGACTGCCGAACACTGAAGCTTTCTTT. Its translation is CAISGVTGLPNTEAFF.

V gene TRBV9 combines with J gene TRBJ2-3; D might be TRBD2 (6 bases). This CDR3 is 16 amino acids long. Germline values: CDR1 SGDLS, CDR2 YYNGEE. The V gene lost 0 bases and the J gene lost 2 bases, with 13 bases spanning the gap. The CDR3 is CASSVVGGGLTDTQYF. CDR3 sequence (DNA): TGTGCCAGCAGCGTAGTTGGGGGAGGCCTCACAGATACGCAGTATTTT.

This clone was counted once. This rearrangement joins TRBV19 to TRBJ2-5; no definite D call. The V gene's germline CDR1 is LNHDA and CDR2 SQIVND (reference sequence). Trimming took off 3 bases at V and 1 base at J, with 15 bases between the two ends. The CDR3 spans 16 residues. CDR3: CASSISIGRTQETQYF. DNA of the CDR3: TGTGCCAGTAGTATTTCGATCGGGCGGACCCAAGAGACCCAGTACTTC.

CDR3 DNA: TGTGCCACCAGCAGAGCGGAAACAGGAAAGAGGGAGACCCAGTACTTC. This codes for CATSRAETGKRETQYF. The rearrangement uses TRBV15 and TRBJ2-5, with a weak D call TRBD1 (5 bases). Per the germline V gene, CDR1 is LNHNV and CDR2 is YYDKDF (reference sequence). Trimming took 1 base from V and 5 from J, leaving 17 bases between them. The CDR3 has 16 residues.

V is TRBV5-4 and J is TRBJ2-3; tentatively, D is TRBD1 or TRBD2 (5 bases each). Germline V gene data show CDR1 as SGHNT and CDR2 as YYREEE (reference sequence). The CDR3 extends over 15 amino acids. The germline V and J ends were trimmed by 0 bases and 1 base, with 9 bases remaining between them. CDR3 in DNA: TGTGCCAGCAGCTTGGGAGGGGCCCGCACAGATACGCAGTATTTT. This encodes CASSLGGARTDTQYF.

With regard to this clone: With only one base between it and a far larger clone, this is likely a read error. The chain recombines TRBV25-1 with TRBJ1-1, with a possible D match to TRBD1 (5 bases). The CDR3 consists of 17 residues. The germline V and J ends were trimmed by 0 bases and 1 base, with 15 bases remaining between them. Per the germline V gene, CDR1 is MGHDK and CDR2 is SYGVNS. The CDR3 nucleotides are TGTGCCAGCAGTGAATATGCGACTAGGCAGGGGAACACTGAAGCTTTCTTT. Translation: CASSEYATRQGNTEAFF.

In its sample, this clone was seen once. This rearrangement joins TRBV7-9 to TRBJ1-4, with D tentatively TRBD1 (6 bases). CDR1 and CDR2 from the germline V gene are SEHNR and FQNEAQ (reference sequence). The germline V and J ends were trimmed by 3 bases and 7 bases, with 12 bases remaining between them. The CDR3 is 14 amino acids. The CDR3 DNA sequence: TGTGCCAGCAGCTTGGGGGCAGCGAGTGAAAAACTGTTTTTT. It translates to CASSLGAASEKLFF.

This sequence joins TRBV5-4 and TRBJ1-2, with 8 bases identical to TRBD1. The CDR3 sequence is 15 residues long. Germline CDR1 and CDR2: SGHNT and YYREEE (reference sequence). Trimming cost V 3 bases and J 4 bases; bases outside gene matches: 8. CDR3 protein: CASSWGQALSYGYTF. DNA of the CDR3: TGTGCCAGCAGCTGGGGACAGGCACTTTCCTATGGCTACACCTTC. Filled out from reference TRBV5-4 and TRBJ1-2, the complete variable domain reads ETGVTQSPTHLIKTRGQQVTLRCSSQSGHNTVSWYQQALGQGPQFIFQYYREEENGRGNFPPRFSGLQFPNYSSELNVNALELDDSALYLCASSWGQALSYGYTFGSGTRLTVV.

This clone was seen just once. J is TRBJ1-3 and V is TRBV4-1, with D tentatively TRBD1 (5 bases). The V gene's germline CDR1 is MGHRA and CDR2 YSYEKL. V was clipped by 2 bases and J by 3 bases, with 14 bases between them. The CDR3 is made up of 16 amino acids. CDR3 residues: CASSQTRWGGGNTIYF. The CDR3 DNA reads as TGCGCCAGCAGCCAAACCCGTTGGGGGGGTGGAAACACCATATATTTT.

The chain carries TRBV7-6 and TRBJ2-7, with D perhaps given as TRBD1 or TRBD2 (5 bases each). The V end was cut by 1 base, the J end by 6 bases, with 10 bases between. This CDR3 contains 13 residues. From germline, CDR1 is SGHVS and CDR2 FNYEAQ. CDR3 DNA sequence: TGTGCCAGCAGCTTAGGTCGGGGCTTCGAGCAGTACTTC. This codes for CASSLGRGFEQYF.

This chain joins TRBV30 and TRBJ2-1; tentatively, D is TRBD2 (5 bases). Germline V lookup: CDR1 GTSNPN, CDR2 SVGIG (reference sequence). Trimming took off 0 bases at V and 7 bases at J, with 16 bases between the two ends. The CDR3 length is 15 residues. In DNA, the CDR3 is TGTGCCTGGAGTGTCGGCCTAGCTCCTAGGAATGAGCAGTTCTTC. Protein sequence: CAWSVGLAPRNEQFF.

The V and J genes are TRBV27 and TRBJ1-2, with 9 bases that match TRBD1. The CDR3 is 15 amino acids. V gave up 5 bases and J gave up 8 bases; unmatched junction bases: 12. The V gene's germline CDR1 is MNHEY and CDR2 SMNVEV (reference sequence). The CDR3 reads CASSPKDRGTRGYTF. CDR3 nucleotides: TGTGCCAGCAGTCCTAAGGACAGGGGAACGCGCGGCTACACCTTC.

The chain employs TRBV6-6 and TRBJ1-1; D unclear. The CDR3 runs to 14 residues. Germline loops: CDR1 MNHNY, CDR2 SVGAGI (reference sequence). V lost 1 base, J lost 1 base, and 7 bases lay in between. The CDR3 sequence: CASSYLQRNTEAFF. The CDR3 region has the DNA TGTGCCAGCAGTTACTTACAGCGGAACACTGAAGCTTTCTTT.

The chain couples TRBV21-1 to TRBJ2-5. TRBV21-1 is shown as a pseudogene. The CDR3 covers 21 residues. CDR3 sequence reads: CASSHTSGASKGWEYQETQYF. The CDR3 DNA sequence: TGTGCCAGCAGCCACACCTCAGGTGCGTCTAAGGGATGGGAATACCAAGAGACCCAGTACTTC.

This clone appeared a few times. The chain couples TRBV9 to TRBJ2-7; tentative D call: TRBD1 (6 bases). The CDR3 is made up of 15 amino acids. CDR1 is SGDLS, CDR2 YYNGEE, per germline. V was cut by 0 bases and J by 3 bases, with 13 bases left in between. The CDR3 DNA is TGTGCCAGCAGCGTAGATCCGCAGGGGCTCTACGAGCAGTACTTC. It is translated as CASSVDPQGLYEQYF.

Regarding this clone: One base separates it from a far larger clone, so it is likely a read error. Other DNA sequences of this sample code for an identical CDR3. This chain connects TRBV30 to TRBJ1-1, with a weak D call TRBD1 (6 bases). CDR1 and CDR2 (germline): GTSNPN, SVGIG (reference sequence). V shed 4 bases and J shed 2 bases, with 14 bases lying between them. The CDR3 runs to 14 residues. CDR3 sequence reads: CAWKAGHRNTEAFF. The CDR3 DNA follows: TGTGCCTGGAAAGCGGGACATCGTAACACTGAAGCTTTCTTT. The full variable domain, in which reference TRBV30 and TRBJ1-1 provide the parts outside the CDR3, is SQTIHQWPATLVQPVGSPLSLECTVEGTSNPNLYWYRQAAGRGLQLLFYSVGIGQISSEVPQNLSASRPQDRQFILSSKKLLLSDSGFYLCAWKAGHRNTEAFFGQGTRLTVV.

This sequence joins TRBV7-2 and TRBJ2-5, with D maybe TRBD2 (6 bases). Germline-derived CDR1 and CDR2 are SGHTA and FQGNSA. The length of the CDR3 is 13 residues. Trimming removed 3 bases at V and 3 bases at J, with 8 bases between. The CDR3 loop reads CASSFPGEETQYF. The CDR3 DNA reads as TGTGCCAGCAGCTTCCCGGGAGAAGAGACCCAGTACTTC.

V is TRBV6-4 and J is TRBJ2-7; TRBD2 aligns across 11 bases. The V gene end was trimmed by 8 bases and the J gene end by 0 bases; junction bases not matched to a gene: 9. This CDR3 comprises 16 residues. Per the germline V gene, CDR1 is MRHNA and CDR2 is SNTAGT. CDR3 in amino acids: CASRTSGSLSSYEQYF. CDR3 bases: TGTGCCAGCCGTACTAGCGGGAGCCTAAGCTCCTACGAGCAGTACTTC.

The chain uses TRBV18 and TRBJ2-7; either TRBD1 or TRBD2 may supply D (5 bases each). The germline V gene encodes CDR1 KGHSH and CDR2 LQKENI. The CDR3 has 13 amino acids. V was clipped by 3 bases and J by 4 bases, with 10 bases between them. The CDR3 reads CASSPRDPYEQYF. The CDR3 region has the DNA TGTGCCAGCTCACCTAGGGACCCTTACGAGCAGTACTTC.

This clone was picked up a small number of times. The CDR3 loop is CASRRTTGNTGELFF. The CDR3 nucleotides read TGCGCCAGCCGCCGCACGACAGGGAACACCGGGGAGCTGTTTTTT. The J gene is TRBJ2-2, the V gene TRBV5-1, with a possible D match to TRBD1 (6 bases). The CDR3 contains 15 residues. Germline loops: CDR1 SGHRS, CDR2 YFSETQ. V was trimmed by 7 bases and J by 1 base, leaving 14 bases between them.

The gene calls are TRBV28 and TRBJ1-1; D perhaps matches TRBD1 (6 bases). V lost 5 bases, J lost 0 bases, and 16 bases lay in between. The germline V gene encodes CDR1 MDHEN and CDR2 SYDVKM. The CDR3 is 16 residues long. CDR3 coding DNA: TGTGCCAGCAGTCCGGGACACATACTTATGAACACTGAAGCTTTCTTT. Amino acids: CASSPGHILMNTEAFF.

The chain employs TRBV5-1 and TRBJ2-7; D may match TRBD1 or TRBD2 (5 bases each). The germline gives CDR1 SGHRS, CDR2 YFSETQ. V lost 4 bases and J lost 6, with 20 bases in between. The length of the CDR3 is 15 residues. The CDR3: CASSLERQGPPEQYF. The CDR3 coding sequence is TGCGCCAGCAGCCTGGAACGGCAGGGACCACCCGAGCAGTACTTC. Using reference TRBV5-1 and TRBJ2-7 for the parts outside the CDR3, the full variable domain is KAGVTQTPRYLIKTRGQQVTLSCSPISGHRSVSWYQQTPGQGLQFLFEYFSETQRNKGNFPGRFSGRQFSNSRSEMNVSTLELGDSALYLCASSLERQGPPEQYFGPGTRLTVT.